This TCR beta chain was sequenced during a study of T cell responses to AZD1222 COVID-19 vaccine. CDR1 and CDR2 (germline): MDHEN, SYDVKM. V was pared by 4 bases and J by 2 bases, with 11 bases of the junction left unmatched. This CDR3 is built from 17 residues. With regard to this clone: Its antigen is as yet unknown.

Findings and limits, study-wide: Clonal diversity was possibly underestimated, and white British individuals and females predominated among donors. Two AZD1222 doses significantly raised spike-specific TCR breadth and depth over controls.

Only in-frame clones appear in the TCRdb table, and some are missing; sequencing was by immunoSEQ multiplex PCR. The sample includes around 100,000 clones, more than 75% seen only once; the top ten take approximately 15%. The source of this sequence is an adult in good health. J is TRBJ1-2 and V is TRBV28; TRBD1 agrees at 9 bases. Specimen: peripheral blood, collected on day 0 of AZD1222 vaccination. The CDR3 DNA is TGTGCCAGCAGTTCCGGGACAGGGTTGATCCTGAACTATGGCTACACCTTC. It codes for CASSSGTGLILNYGYTF.